These 18 T cell receptor beta chains came from one sample sequenced in a study of T cell responses to AZD1222 COVID-19 vaccine. Clones were sequenced by immunoSEQ multiplex PCR, and TCRdb holds only the in-frame ones, with some missing. This sample has tens of thousands of clones, with nearly 90% found just once. The sequencing used peripheral blood, collected 28 days after the second AZD1222 dose. The receptors stem from an adult who received the AZD1222 COVID-19 vaccine.

In nucleotides, the CDR3 is TGTGCCAGCAGGCGGGACAGGGGTAACACCGGGGAGCTGTTTTTT. Translation gives CASRRDRGNTGELFF. The rearrangement joins TRBV6-5 to TRBJ2-2; 10 bases align to TRBD1. CDR1 MNHEY and CDR2 SVGAGI come from the germline V gene. The CDR3 consists of 15 residues. Trimming removed 6 bases from V and 2 bases from J; junction bases left unmatched: 3.

J is TRBJ1-2 and V is TRBV30; the D gene is possibly TRBD1 (5 bases). The CDR3 is made up of 15 amino acids. Germline CDR1 is GTSNPN and CDR2 is SVGIG (reference sequence). The V and J ends lost 1 base and 4 bases respectively, with 16 bases between them. CDR3 DNA: TGTGCCTGGAGTGGAGGGGAGGGGATGGGCTATGGCTACACCTTC. Residues: CAWSGGEGMGYGYTF.

The chain combines TRBV11-2 with TRBJ2-7; D is undetermined. Germline V CDR1 and CDR2: SGHAT, FQNNGV. V lost 0 bases and J 3 bases, leaving 12 bases between the germline ends. This CDR3 comprises 15 residues. CDR3 amino acids: CASSLEVASRYEQYF. The CDR3 DNA sequence: TGTGCCAGCAGCTTAGAGGTAGCCTCTCGCTACGAGCAGTACTTC.

This sequence joins TRBV7-9 and TRBJ1-6; a weak D match, TRBD1 (6 bases). V was trimmed by 2 bases and J by 14 bases, leaving 16 bases between them. Germline-derived CDR1 and CDR2 are SEHNR and FQNEAQ (reference sequence). The CDR3 is 14 residues long. CDR3 DNA: TGTGCCAGCAGCTTAATGGGGGCCTCTCGTGCCCTCCACTTT. Translation: CASSLMGASRALHF.

The chain recombines TRBV4-1 with TRBJ2-5; D perhaps matches TRBD1 (6 bases). CDR1 MGHRA and CDR2 YSYEKL come from the germline V gene. CDR3 size: 13 residues. Trimming took 6 bases from V and 6 from J, leaving 14 bases between them. CDR3 DNA sequence: TGCGCCAGCAGGCCCTCAGGGGCCCAGACCCAGTACTTC. It yields the protein CASRPSGAQTQYF.

V and J are TRBV6-5 and TRBJ1-1, with D unclear. The CDR3 is made up of 14 amino acids. Germline CDR1 is MNHEY and CDR2 is SVGAGI. Trimming left V 4 bases short and J 4 bases short, with 13 bases between. The CDR3 here is CASSSPPQTTEAFF. The CDR3, as DNA: TGTGCCAGCAGTTCCCCCCCACAAACCACTGAAGCTTTCTTT.

The chain recombines TRBV6-2 or TRBV6-3 with TRBJ2-2, with 10 bases lining up with TRBD2. V shed 5 bases and J 6 bases; nucleotides not matched to a gene: 6. The CDR3 extends over 15 amino acids. The V gene's germline CDR1 is MNHEY and CDR2 SVGEGT. CDR3 sequence reads: CASSLAGAWAGELFF. CDR3 nucleotides: TGTGCCAGCAGTCTAGCGGGGGCCTGGGCCGGGGAGCTGTTTTTT.

V is TRBV27 and J is TRBJ2-3, with D uncertain. The CDR3 totals 16 residues. The germline gives CDR1 MNHEY, CDR2 SMNVEV (reference sequence). V was clipped by 7 bases and J by 0 bases, with 17 bases between them. CDR3 sequence (DNA): TGTGCCAGCACCCGATTGGGCGCTGCTAGCACAGATACGCAGTATTTT. As protein: CASTRLGAASTDTQYF.

The V and J genes are TRBV6-5 and TRBJ2-5; 10 nucleotides match TRBD2. The CDR3 runs 13 residues. Germline trimming cut 9 bases from V and 2 bases from J; bases unmatched to any gene: 3. From germline, CDR1 is MNHEY and CDR2 SVGAGI. The CDR3 is CASSGRTQETQYF. CDR3 nucleotides: TGTGCCAGTAGCGGGAGGACGCAAGAGACCCAGTACTTC.

J is TRBJ1-4 and V is TRBV7-9, with D uncertain. V was shortened by 6 bases and J by 5 bases, with 13 bases between the two germline ends. Germline V gene data show CDR1 as SEHNR and CDR2 as FQNEAQ (reference sequence). The CDR3 has 14 amino acids. The CDR3 nucleotides read TGTGCCAGCAGTCCACCGGACGGAAATGAAAAACTGTTTTTT. Protein product: CASSPPDGNEKLFF.

J is TRBJ1-2 and V is TRBV28; D might be TRBD1 (5 bases). CDR1 MDHEN and CDR2 SYDVKM come from the germline V gene. This CDR3 region has 14 residues. V shed 3 bases and J shed 7 bases, with 15 bases lying between them. The DNA for the CDR3 is TGTGCCAGCAGTTTGGGGGGTAGTGCGGCTGGCTACACCTTC. Its translation is CASSLGGSAAGYTF.

The chain joins TRBV30 to TRBJ2-6, with 9 bases identical to TRBD1. J was trimmed by 4 bases and V by 6 bases; bases with no gene match: 10. CDR3 length: 16 residues. Germline V gives CDR1 GTSNPN, CDR2 SVGIG (reference sequence). The CDR3 bases are TGTGCCTGTTCGACCGGGACAGGGCTCGGGGCCAACGTCCTGACTTTC. Protein product: CACSTGTGLGANVLTF.

The rearrangement links TRBV3-1 (or the pseudogene TRBV3-2) to TRBJ2-5, with 8 bases lining up with TRBD2. This CDR3 region has 14 residues. Germline V gives CDR1 LGHDT, CDR2 YNNKEL (reference sequence). The ends lost 0 bases at V and 5 bases at J; junction bases unmatched: 2. The CDR3 spells CASSQEASGETQYF. Here the CDR3 DNA reads TGTGCCAGCAGCCAAGAGGCTAGCGGGGAGACCCAGTACTTC.

This clone was recorded once. CDR3 bases: TGTGCCAGCTGGTGGACAGGGGGTGCCTTGGATGGCTACACCTTC. It is translated as CASWWTGGALDGYTF. The chain couples TRBV19 to TRBJ1-2, with 10 bases fitting TRBD1. The V gene's germline CDR1 is LNHDA and CDR2 SQIVND (reference sequence). The J segment lost 6 bases and the V segment lost 9 bases, leaving 13 bases of the junction unmatched. The CDR3 is 15 amino acids.

The genes are TRBV10-3 and TRBJ1-1; 8 positions match TRBD1. The V gene's germline CDR1 is ENHRY and CDR2 SYGVKD. With V trimmed by 10 bases and J by 1 base, 8 bases remained unmatched. The length of the CDR3 is 14 residues. The CDR3 coding sequence is TGTGCCACCTCCGACAGGGGCAGGAACACTGAAGCTTTCTTT. Its protein product is CATSDRGRNTEAFF.

This chain joins TRBV5-1 and TRBJ2-7; D is uncertain. Trimming removed 3 bases from V and 5 bases from J, with 15 bases in between. The CDR3 has 14 amino acids. CDR1 is SGHRS, CDR2 YFSETQ, per germline. In DNA, the CDR3 is TGCGCCAGCAGCTCAGCATCGGGCTACCACGAGCAGTACTTC. Residues: CASSSASGYHEQYF.

The chain recombines TRBV27 with TRBJ2-5; 8 nucleotides agree with TRBD1. The ends lost 6 bases at V and 5 bases at J; junction bases unmatched: 14. Germline V gives CDR1 MNHEY, CDR2 SMNVEV (reference sequence). The length of the CDR3 is 16 residues. CDR3 loop: CASSRWVQGARETQYF. The CDR3 region has the DNA TGTGCCAGCAGCCGGTGGGTGCAGGGGGCTCGGGAGACCCAGTACTTC.

The V and J genes are TRBV2 and TRBJ2-7, with 7 bases lining up with TRBD1. The CDR3 runs to 12 residues. CDR1 SNHLY and CDR2 FYNNEI come from the germline V gene. V lost 8 bases, J lost 2 bases, and 3 bases stayed unmatched. The CDR3, as DNA: TGTGCCAGCTGGGGACAGACCTACGAGCAGTACTTC. Residues: CASWGQTYEQYF.